This TCR beta chain emerged from a study of beta chain features in type 1 diabetes (dated by TCRdb to 2016 to 2019). In terms of the full investigation: No differences in mean age, gender distribution, total cell number or subset yield were found between patients and healthy donors. Across all samples, 107,917,701 sorted cells were examined, and cell number per subset correlated strongly with RNA yield. The study compared the TCRB repertoires of sorted circulating CD4+ T cell subsets in recently diagnosed type 1 diabetes patients with those in matched healthy donors. Regulatory and stem cell-like memory subsets were isolated from only 8 patients and about eight healthy donors, whereas naive and central memory subsets came from all 30 or so donors.

Including cysteine and phenylalanine, the CDR3 has 17 amino acids. Here the CDR3 DNA is all that survives: 51 bases in frame from base 1. Trimming leaves V shorter by 2 bases and J shorter by 4 bases, with the junction holding 9 bases beyond the gene matches. Sequences SGDLS (CDR1) and YYNGEE (CDR2) are obtained from the germline V gene. There are a few counts of this clone. What this receptor recognizes is not known. Per-nucleotide qualities are absent, and no much larger clonotype sits a single base away. Each donor gave one peripheral blood draw, roughly 120 mL on average, collected into heparinised tubes. Naive, central memory, regulatory and stem cell-like memory CD4+ T cells were sorted on a BD FACSAria II using a panel including CD45RO, CCR7, CD25, CD127, CD95 and CD27. Every sorted population had a purity above 95%. PBMCs were separated immediately by Lymphoprep density gradient centrifugation and were stained directly, without being cultured. So that batch effects would be minimized, each experiment stained and sorted samples in pairs, pairing one healthy donor with one patient.

The full study reports these points: Because small numbers of individuals were included in the HLA sub-analyses, any influence of HLA type on TCRB rearrangement was left unresolved. Naive, central memory and regulatory TCRB repertoires appeared to be more similar among patients than among healthy donors. PCR might favor shorter templates, but patient and control samples were amplified and corrected together, so any skew would affect both groups equally. Type 1 diabetes patients showed a moderate but significant shortening of TCRB CDR3 length in all four CD4+ subsets. At VDJ recombination sites, type 1 diabetes patients had fewer insertions and more deleted nucleotides, which implies abnormalities in thymic rearrangement. Because cDNA rather than genomic DNA was sequenced, highly expressing activated cells could have been over-represented, although no difference in activation and CD3 levels was found between groups.

The entire amount of isolated RNA was reverse transcribed using the High Capacity cDNA Reverse Transcription Kit, so the sequenced TCRB transcripts were expressed ones. Naive, central memory and regulatory T cell samples underwent deep immunoSEQ sequencing, averaging about 3.57 million total reads per sample. After sorted cells were lysed in RLT buffer, RNA was extracted with DNase-treated RNeasy Micro or Mini kits, with the choice depending on cell number. To prevent cross-contamination, each cell subset was processed individually, whereas patient and healthy donor samples were processed jointly. TCRB sequences were amplified from cDNA with the immunoSEQ multiplex PCR, producing 87-bp fragments spanning the CDR3 region. Amplicons were sequenced on the Illumina HiSeq platform. Turning to the authors' computational methods: PCR bias was corrected computationally using synthetic template baselines, and reads within Hamming distance 2 were collapsed, with unmergeable singletons discarded. Reads were aligned against IMGT to assign V, D and J genes, CDR3 length and insertions or deletions at six rearrangement sites. Within each subset, clonotype counts were normalized to sorted cell number, and only after that were true diversity and Gini coefficients computed with the tcR R package. The overlap coefficient, calculated on TCRB nucleotide sequences, was used to measure repertoire sharing. Not all clones reach the TCRdb copy of this immuneACCESS table, which keeps in-frame sequences only. Checked studies attribute under half of the gap to unresolved V genes and leave the rest unexplained. The DNA was the basis for D and trimming; V, J and clone size are from that table. This sample has about 150,000 clones in its table, and under 13% of those were observed once. The ten biggest clones cover more than 0.4% of the sample.

This receptor was taken from a man under 40 with type 1 diabetes. Rearrangement joined TRBV9 to TRBJ2-3, and TRBD2 matches 11 of the central bases. The sample comprised central memory CD4+ T cells from blood. The sequence in DNA is TGTGCCAGCAGCGTCTTGACTAGCGGGATAGGCGCAGATACGCAGTATTTT. Translation gives CASSVLTSGIGADTQYF.